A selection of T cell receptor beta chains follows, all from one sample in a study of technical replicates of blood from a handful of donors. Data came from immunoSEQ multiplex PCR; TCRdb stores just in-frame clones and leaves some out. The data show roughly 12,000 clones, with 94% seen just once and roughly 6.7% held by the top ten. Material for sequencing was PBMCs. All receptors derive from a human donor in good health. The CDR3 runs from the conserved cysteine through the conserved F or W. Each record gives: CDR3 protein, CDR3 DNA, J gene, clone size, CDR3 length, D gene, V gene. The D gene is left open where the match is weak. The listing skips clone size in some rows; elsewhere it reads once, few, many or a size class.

CDR3aa: CASRQVGERAYNEQFF
CDR3nt: TGTGCCAGCCGGCAAGTGGGGGAGCGGGCCTACAATGAGCAGTTCTTC
j_gene: TRBJ2-1
abundance: NA
len: 16
d_gene: NA
v_gene: TRBV25-1

CDR3aa: CSVGTHYNYGYTF
CDR3nt: TGCAGCGTTGGAACACATTATAACTATGGCTACACCTTC
j_gene: TRBJ1-2
abundance: NA
len: 13
d_gene: NA
v_gene: TRBV29-1

CDR3aa: CASSEGTGGNEKLFF
CDR3nt: TGTGCCAGCAGTGAAGGGACAGGGGGAAATGAAAAACTGTTTTTT
j_gene: TRBJ1-4
abundance: NA
len: 15
d_gene: TRBD1
v_gene: TRBV2

CDR3aa: CASSSGLAQALYEQYF
CDR3nt: TGCGCCAGCAGCTCCGGACTAGCACAAGCACTCTACGAGCAGTACTTC
j_gene: TRBJ2-7
abundance: NA
len: 16
d_gene: TRBD2
v_gene: TRBV5-1

CDR3aa: CASSSGAHQETQYF
CDR3nt: TGTGCCAGCAGCTCAGGGGCCCATCAAGAGACCCAGTACTTC
j_gene: TRBJ2-5
abundance: NA
len: 14
d_gene: NA
v_gene: TRBV7-9

CDR3aa: CASSSAGTGELFF
CDR3nt: TGCGCCAGCAGCTCCGCAGGTACCGGGGAGCTGTTTTTT
j_gene: TRBJ2-2
abundance: NA
len: 13
d_gene: NA
v_gene: TRBV5-1

CDR3aa: CASSPGGTNEKLFF
CDR3nt: TGCGCCAGCAGCCCGGGGGGAACTAATGAAAAACTGTTTTTT
j_gene: TRBJ1-4
abundance: once
len: 14
d_gene: NA
v_gene: TRBV5-1

CDR3aa: CASSPQGAGGWETQYF
CDR3nt: TGTGCCAGCAGCCCACAGGGGGCAGGTGGTTGGGAGACCCAGTACTTC
j_gene: TRBJ2-5
abundance: NA
len: 16
d_gene: TRBD1
v_gene: TRBV7-9

CDR3aa: CASSSAGSSYEQYF
CDR3nt: TGTGCCAGCAGTTCCGCCGGGTCCTCCTACGAGCAGTACTTC
j_gene: TRBJ2-7
abundance: NA
len: 14
d_gene: NA
v_gene: TRBV6-5

CDR3aa: CASSLPPIAPPREDHYQETQYF
CDR3nt: TGTGCCAGCAGTTTGCCGCCGATAGCCCCGCCTCGGGAGGACCACTACCAAGAGACCCAGTACTTC
j_gene: TRBJ2-5
abundance: NA
len: 22
d_gene: TRBD2
v_gene: TRBV27

CDR3aa: CASSLAGISSYNEQFF
CDR3nt: TGTGCCAGCAGCTTAGCGGGAATAAGCTCCTACAATGAGCAGTTCTTC
j_gene: TRBJ2-1
abundance: NA
len: 16
d_gene: NA
v_gene: TRBV7-3

CDR3aa: CASSYRAGGPNTGELFF
CDR3nt: TGTGCCAGCAGTTACAGAGCGGGAGGGCCGAACACCGGGGAGCTGTTTTTT
j_gene: TRBJ2-2
abundance: NA
len: 17
d_gene: TRBD2
v_gene: TRBV9

CDR3aa: CASSLGLFMTGYTF
CDR3nt: TGTGCCAGCAGCTTGGGACTTTTCATGACTGGCTACACCTTC
j_gene: TRBJ1-2
abundance: NA
len: 14
d_gene: NA
v_gene: TRBV5-6

CDR3aa: CASSQGSPRTAANIQYF
CDR3nt: TGCGCCAGCAGCCAAGGCTCCCCCAGGACAGCCGCGAACATTCAGTACTTC
j_gene: TRBJ2-4
abundance: NA
len: 17
d_gene: NA
v_gene: TRBV4-1

CDR3aa: CASSLGGRNTEAFF
CDR3nt: TGTGCCAGCAGTTTAGGAGGGCGGAACACTGAAGCTTTCTTT
j_gene: TRBJ1-1
abundance: NA
len: 14
d_gene: NA
v_gene: TRBV6-6

CDR3aa: CASRRDGTSGRAWGTQYF
CDR3nt: TGTGCCAGCAGAAGAGACGGGACTAGCGGGAGGGCTTGGGGGACCCAGTACTTC
j_gene: TRBJ2-5
abundance: NA
len: 18
d_gene: TRBD2
v_gene: TRBV5-4

CDR3aa: CAISELAETDEQFF
CDR3nt: TGTGCCATCAGTGAACTAGCGGAGACAGATGAGCAGTTCTTC
j_gene: TRBJ2-1
abundance: NA
len: 14
d_gene: TRBD2
v_gene: TRBV10-3

CDR3aa: CASSYGTVQETQYF
CDR3nt: TGTGCCAGCAGCTACGGGACAGTCCAAGAGACCCAGTACTTC
j_gene: TRBJ2-5
abundance: NA
len: 14
d_gene: TRBD1
v_gene: TRBV7-8

CDR3aa: CASSRGQSNEKLFF
CDR3nt: TGCGCCAGCAGCAGGGGACAGAGCAATGAAAAACTGTTTTTT
j_gene: TRBJ1-4
abundance: NA
len: 14
d_gene: TRBD1
v_gene: TRBV10-2

CDR3aa: CASTTGGSGRENEQFF
CDR3nt: TGTGCCAGTACCACTGGTGGTAGCGGGAGGGAGAATGAGCAGTTCTTC
j_gene: TRBJ2-1
abundance: NA
len: 16
d_gene: TRBD2
v_gene: TRBV19

CDR3aa: CASSSYRYDRREREKLFF
CDR3nt: TGTGCCAGCAGCTCCTATAGGTACGACAGGCGTGAAAGAGAAAAACTGTTTTTT
j_gene: TRBJ1-4
abundance: once
len: 18
d_gene: NA
v_gene: TRBV5-6

CDR3aa: CASRNTMNTEAFF
CDR3nt: TGCGCCTCCAGGAACACCATGAACACTGAAGCTTTCTTT
j_gene: TRBJ1-1
abundance: NA
len: 13
d_gene: NA
v_gene: TRBV10-1

CDR3aa: CASSLSRRPAYNEQFF
CDR3nt: TGTGCCAGCAGCTTAAGCCGGCGGCCTGCCTACAATGAGCAGTTCTTC
j_gene: TRBJ2-1
abundance: NA
len: 16
d_gene: NA
v_gene: TRBV13

CDR3aa: CASSDTNYGYTF
CDR3nt: TGTGCCAGCAGTGACACCAACTATGGCTACACCTTC
j_gene: TRBJ1-2
abundance: NA
len: 12
d_gene: NA
v_gene: TRBV28

CDR3aa: CASSFPGQGASGELFF
CDR3nt: TGCGCCAGCAGCTTCCCGGGACAGGGGGCTTCCGGGGAGCTGTTTTTT
j_gene: TRBJ2-2
abundance: once
len: 16
d_gene: TRBD1
v_gene: TRBV5-1

CDR3aa: CASTKTGESSYNEQFF
CDR3nt: TGTGCCAGCACTAAAACGGGGGAGAGCTCCTACAATGAGCAGTTCTTC
j_gene: TRBJ2-1
abundance: NA
len: 16
d_gene: NA
v_gene: TRBV2

CDR3aa: CASSLPGTGFVETQYF
CDR3nt: TGCGCCAGCAGCCTGCCCGGGACAGGGTTCGTAGAGACCCAGTACTTC
j_gene: TRBJ2-5
abundance: NA
len: 16
d_gene: TRBD1
v_gene: TRBV5-1

CDR3aa: CASSGGGASNTEAFF
CDR3nt: TGTGCCAGCAGTGGGGGAGGAGCCTCAAACACTGAAGCTTTCTTT
j_gene: TRBJ1-1
abundance: few
len: 15
d_gene: NA
v_gene: TRBV2

CDR3aa: CASSGGTGVLETQYF
CDR3nt: TGTGCCAGCAGCGGAGGGACAGGGGTTTTGGAGACCCAGTACTTC
j_gene: TRBJ2-5
abundance: NA
len: 15
d_gene: TRBD1
v_gene: TRBV25-1